This T cell receptor (beta chain) was observed in a study of shared clonotypes between healthy human individuals. Study findings and constraints: Limitation of the genetic and exposure-history diversity represented came from the few donors. Lower generation probabilities were found for non-shared clonotypes than for those shared by all four donors.

Terminally differentiated effector memory CD45RA+ cells were excluded from the naive CD8 cells, which were CD45RO-negative and positively selected for CCR7. Sequencing used immunoSEQ multiplex PCR; TCRdb keeps in-frame clones, though not all of them. The data show approximately 2,000,000 clones, 85% to 95% seen once. As for this clone: What it binds is unknown.

This sequence was found in a man aged 18 to 29 in good health. Some clones in this sample may be carry-over from other donors' samples. Sequencing was done on a sample of naive CD8+ T cells from PBMCs.

DNA for the CDR3: TGCGCCAGCAGCCAAGATAGGCTAGTTGGCAATGAGCAGTTCTTC. This codes for CASSQDRLVGNEQFF. This chain joins TRBV4-3 and TRBJ2-1; no firm D call. Trimming took 0 bases from V and 6 from J, leaving 12 bases between them. This CDR3 region has 15 residues. The germline V gene encodes CDR1 LGHNA and CDR2 YSLEER.